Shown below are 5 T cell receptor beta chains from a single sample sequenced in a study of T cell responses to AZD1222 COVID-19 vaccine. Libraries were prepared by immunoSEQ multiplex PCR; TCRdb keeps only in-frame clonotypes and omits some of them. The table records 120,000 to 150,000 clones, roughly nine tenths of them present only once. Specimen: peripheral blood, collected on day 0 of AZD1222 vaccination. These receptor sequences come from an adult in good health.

The CDR3 bases are TGCAGCTATCTAGGGACAGCCGCCTACGAGCAGTACTTC. Amino acids: CSYLGTAAYEQYF. V is TRBV29-1 and J is TRBJ2-7; 7 bases match TRBD1. This CDR3 spans 13 amino acids. Germline assignment: CDR1 SQVTM and CDR2 ANQGSEA. V lost 8 bases and J lost 2; bases outside the gene matches: 9.

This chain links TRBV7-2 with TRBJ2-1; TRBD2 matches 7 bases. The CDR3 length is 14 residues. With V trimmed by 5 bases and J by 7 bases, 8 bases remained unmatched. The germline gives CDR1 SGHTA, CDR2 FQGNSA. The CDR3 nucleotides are TGTGCCAGCAGCCTCGGGGAGGGGAGGAATGAGCAGTTCTTC. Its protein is CASSLGEGRNEQFF.

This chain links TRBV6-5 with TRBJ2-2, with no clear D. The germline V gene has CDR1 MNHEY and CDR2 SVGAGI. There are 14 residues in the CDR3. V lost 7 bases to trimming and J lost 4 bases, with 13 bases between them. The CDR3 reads CASIPRVSTGELFF. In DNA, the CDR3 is TGTGCCAGCATCCCCAGAGTGAGCACCGGGGAGCTGTTTTTT.

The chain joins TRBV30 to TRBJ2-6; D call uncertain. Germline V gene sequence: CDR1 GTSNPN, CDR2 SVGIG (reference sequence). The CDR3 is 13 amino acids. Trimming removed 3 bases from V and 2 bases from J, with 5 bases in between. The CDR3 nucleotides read TGTGCCTGGAGCGCCGCTGGGGCCAACGTCCTGACTTTC. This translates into CAWSAAGANVLTF.

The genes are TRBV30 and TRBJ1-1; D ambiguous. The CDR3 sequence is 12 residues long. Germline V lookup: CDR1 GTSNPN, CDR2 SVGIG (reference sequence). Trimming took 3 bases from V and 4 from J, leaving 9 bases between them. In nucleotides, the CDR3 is TGTGCCTGGAGAGAGGGTGGCACTGAAGCTTTCTTT. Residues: CAWREGGTEAFF.